The 4 T cell receptor beta chains in this list originate from one sample, sequenced in a study of T cell repertoires in cytomegalovirus infection. TCRdb redid the calling of the reads with MiXCR, one entry per CDR3 protein. The data show 700,000 to 950,000 distinct CDR3 sequences, approximately 30% seen once. No antigen is known for these receptors. This material consisted of cultured CD8+ T cells from PBMCs, taken from culture after CMV antigen stimulation. The origin of the receptors is a human donor in good health (CMV status not recorded). Some clones in this sample may be carry-over from other donors' samples.

The chain employs TRBV7-6 and TRBJ2-7, with 7 bases lining up with TRBD1. CDR1 is SGHVS, CDR2 FNYEAQ, per germline. Trimming removed 1 base from V and 2 bases from J; junction bases left unmatched: 5. There are 15 residues in the CDR3. The CDR3: CASSLERTGTYEQYF. The CDR3 region has the DNA TGTGCCAGCAGCTTAGAAAGGACAGGCACCTACGAGCAGTACTTC.

This clonotype was picked up one time. The chain links TRBV4-1 to TRBJ2-1; D gene uncertain. V was pared by 3 bases and J by 8 bases, with 14 bases between. There are 14 residues in the CDR3. The germline gives CDR1 MGHRA, CDR2 YSYEKL. CDR3: CASSHTDGEHEQFF. The DNA of the CDR3 is TGCGCCAGCAGCCATACCGACGGTGAGCATGAGCAGTTCTTC.

Many counts were recorded for this clonotype. V gene TRBV7-9 combines with J gene TRBJ2-6, with unresolved D. V was cut by 5 bases and J by 4 bases, with 12 bases left in between. Germline CDR1 is SEHNR and CDR2 is FQNEAQ (reference sequence). CDR3 length equals 15 residues. The CDR3 protein is CASSAPSFGANVLTF. The CDR3 nucleotides read TGTGCCAGCAGCGCCCCCTCTTTCGGGGCCAACGTCCTGACTTTC.

The chain joins TRBV4-1 to TRBJ1-5, with D possibly matching TRBD1 (5 bases). Trimming took 6 bases from V and 3 from J, leaving 12 bases between them. Germline V gene sequence: CDR1 MGHRA, CDR2 YSYEKL. The CDR3 loop spans 14 amino acids. For the CDR3, the DNA is TGCGCCAGCAGTGGGGCAGGGTCCAATCAGCCCCAGCATTTT. Its translation: CASSGAGSNQPQHF.